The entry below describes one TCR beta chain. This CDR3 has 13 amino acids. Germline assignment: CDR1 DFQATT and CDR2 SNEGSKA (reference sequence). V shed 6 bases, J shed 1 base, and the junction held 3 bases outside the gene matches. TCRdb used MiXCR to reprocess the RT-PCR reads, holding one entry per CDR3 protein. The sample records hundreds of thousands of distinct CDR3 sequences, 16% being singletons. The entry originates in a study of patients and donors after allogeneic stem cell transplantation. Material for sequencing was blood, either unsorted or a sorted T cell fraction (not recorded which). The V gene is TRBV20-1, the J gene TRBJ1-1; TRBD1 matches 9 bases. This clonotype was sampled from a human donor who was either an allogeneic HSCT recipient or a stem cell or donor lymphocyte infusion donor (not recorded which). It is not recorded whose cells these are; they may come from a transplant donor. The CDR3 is CSAPGQGNTEAFF. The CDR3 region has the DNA TGCAGTGCACCGGGACAGGGGAACACTGAAGCTTTCTTT.